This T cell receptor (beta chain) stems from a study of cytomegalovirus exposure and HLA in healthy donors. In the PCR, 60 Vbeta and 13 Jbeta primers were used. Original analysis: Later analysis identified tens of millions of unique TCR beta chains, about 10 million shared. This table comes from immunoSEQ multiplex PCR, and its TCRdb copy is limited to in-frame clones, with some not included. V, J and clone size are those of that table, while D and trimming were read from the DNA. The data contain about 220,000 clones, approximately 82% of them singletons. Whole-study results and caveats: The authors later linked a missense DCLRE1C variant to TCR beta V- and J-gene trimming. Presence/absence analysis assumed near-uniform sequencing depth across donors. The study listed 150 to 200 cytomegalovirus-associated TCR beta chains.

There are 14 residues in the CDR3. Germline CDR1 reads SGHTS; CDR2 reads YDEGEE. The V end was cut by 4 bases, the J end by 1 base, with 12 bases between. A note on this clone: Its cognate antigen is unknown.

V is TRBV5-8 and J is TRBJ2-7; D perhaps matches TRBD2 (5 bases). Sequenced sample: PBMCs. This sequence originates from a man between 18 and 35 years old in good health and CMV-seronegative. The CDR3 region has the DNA TGTGCCAGCAGCCTGGGAGACACTTCCTACGAGCAGTACTTC. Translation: CASSLGDTSYEQYF.